These 21 T cell receptor beta chains originate from one sample sequenced in a study of CD4 T cells in relation to SARS-CoV-2 and coronaviruses. These receptors are not linked to any known antigen. The assay was immunoSEQ multiplex PCR, and TCRdb's table has in-frame clones only and misses some. The data contain about 19,000 clones, approximately 80% of them singletons. Before the COVID-19 pandemic, during about 2011-2019, CD4+ T cells were taken from unexposed donors. CD4+ T cells were isolated from the cells after nine to eleven days of culture. Sequencing was carried out using CD4+ T cells from PBMCs, cultured in vitro. The receptors were sampled from a human donor in good health.

V is TRBV15 and J is TRBJ2-1, with a tentative D call TRBD2 (5 bases). Germline loops: CDR1 LNHNV, CDR2 YYDKDF (reference sequence). V was trimmed by 0 bases and J by 16 bases, leaving 13 bases between them. The CDR3 covers 12 residues. The DNA for the CDR3 is TGTGCCACCAGCAGAGATAAGAGCCGGACTTTCTTC. Translating gives CATSRDKSRTFF.

This clone occurred once. The rearrangement links TRBV20-1 to TRBJ2-1, with D tentatively TRBD1 (6 bases). The CDR3 totals 11 residues. Trimming took 6 bases from V and 4 from J, leaving 7 bases between them. The germline V gene encodes CDR1 DFQATT and CDR2 SNEGSKA (reference sequence). In DNA, the CDR3 is TGCAGTGCCCAGGGGTACAATGAGCAGTTCTTC. It yields the protein CSAQGYNEQFF.

The rearrangement joins TRBV18 to TRBJ2-7, with a possible D match to TRBD2 (6 bases). Trimming took off 3 bases at V and 5 bases at J, with 8 bases between the two ends. The CDR3 extends over 12 amino acids. Germline V gene data show CDR1 as KGHSH and CDR2 as LQKENI. CDR3 in amino acids: CASSPGGDEQYF. The CDR3 coding sequence is TGTGCCAGCTCACCGGGGGGAGACGAGCAGTACTTC.

The CDR3 is CASSLEAQPETGELFF. DNA for the CDR3: TGCGCCAGCAGCTTGGAGGCTCAACCGGAGACCGGGGAGCTGTTTTTT. The chain is built from TRBV5-1 and TRBJ2-2; D is unclear. CDR1 SGHRS and CDR2 YFSETQ come from the germline V gene. Trimming removed 0 bases at V and 5 bases at J, with 14 bases between. The CDR3 covers 16 residues.

This sequence joins TRBV28 and TRBJ1-4; D might be TRBD1 (6 bases). There are 13 residues in the CDR3. The V gene's germline CDR1 is MDHEN and CDR2 SYDVKM. The V end was cut by 5 bases, the J end by 5 bases, with 9 bases between. The DNA for the CDR3 is TGTGCCAGCAGTCTAGGGGGGAATGAAAAACTGTTTTTT. Translating gives CASSLGGNEKLFF.

The V call is TRBV24-1, the J call TRBJ1-2; D is perhaps TRBD1 (6 bases). V was shortened by 3 bases and J by 4 bases, with 14 bases between the two germline ends. Germline CDR1 and CDR2: KGHDR and SFDVKD. This CDR3 region has 15 residues. The CDR3 is CATSDPTGPSYGYTF. Written as DNA, the CDR3 is TGTGCCACCAGTGATCCAACAGGGCCGAGCTATGGCTACACCTTC.

This clone has more than one count but fewer than ten. The chain combines TRBV3-1 (or the pseudogene TRBV3-2) with TRBJ2-5; 10 nucleotides align to TRBD2. V lost 7 bases, J lost 5 bases, and 7 bases stayed unmatched. This CDR3 spans 14 amino acids. CDR1 and CDR2 (germline): LGHDT, YNNKEL (reference sequence). The CDR3: CASISGRAGETQYF. The CDR3 bases are TGTGCCAGCATAAGCGGGAGGGCGGGCGAGACCCAGTACTTC.

The V call is TRBV4-2, the J call TRBJ2-3, with D perhaps matching TRBD2 (5 bases). With 0 bases removed from V and 2 bases from J, the gap between germline ends came to 18 bases. The CDR3 length is 18 residues. Germline V gives CDR1 LGHNA, CDR2 YNFKEQ. CDR3 loop: CASSQDRRDYRNTDTQYF. CDR3 coding DNA: TGTGCCAGCAGCCAAGATCGCCGTGACTACCGTAACACAGATACGCAGTATTTT.

The chain joins TRBV3-1 (or the pseudogene TRBV3-2) to TRBJ1-1; D is possibly TRBD1 (5 bases). The germline V gene has CDR1 LGHDT and CDR2 YNNKEL (reference sequence). V shed 2 bases and J shed 7 bases, with 17 bases lying between them. This CDR3 region has 15 residues. For the CDR3, the DNA is TGTGCCAGCAGCCAACCGGACACCGTCGGGGGTGAAGCTTTCTTT. Its protein is CASSQPDTVGGEAFF.

V usage is TRBV28 and J usage is TRBJ2-1, with D perhaps matching TRBD2 (5 bases). Trimming took 5 bases from V and 6 from J, leaving 17 bases between them. The germline gives CDR1 MDHEN, CDR2 SYDVKM. The CDR3 totals 15 residues. The CDR3 nucleotides are TGTGCCAGCAGTATCGGACTCCCCCGCTCCAATGAGCAGTTCTTC. It translates to CASSIGLPRSNEQFF.

This clone has just a few counts. The chain joins TRBV7-9 to TRBJ1-2; D might be TRBD1 (5 bases). There are 14 residues in the CDR3. From germline, CDR1 is SEHNR and CDR2 FQNEAQ (reference sequence). V lost 6 bases and J 8 bases, leaving 19 bases between the germline ends. The DNA for the CDR3 is TGTGCCAGCAGGTTATCTGGGGCTGTCGTAGGCTACACCTTC. Translating it yields CASRLSGAVVGYTF.

The genes are TRBV7-2 and TRBJ2-7, with TRBD2 as a possible D gene (6 bases). The V gene lost 2 bases and the J gene lost 0 bases, with 11 bases spanning the gap. CDR3 length: 15 amino acids. Germline V gene data show CDR1 as SGHTA and CDR2 as FQGNSA. The CDR3 nucleotides are TGTGCCAGCAGCTTAAAGGCCGGGGGCTCCTACGAGCAGTACTTC. Protein sequence: CASSLKAGGSYEQYF.

This chain links TRBV7-3 with TRBJ2-1, with 13 bases lining up with TRBD2. The CDR3 extends over 16 amino acids. V shed 5 bases and J 7 bases; nucleotides not matched to a gene: 8. Germline-derived CDR1 and CDR2 are SGHTA and FQGTGA. The CDR3 DNA is TGTGCCAGCAGCCCCGGGACTAGCGGGGCCTGGAATGAGCAGTTCTTC. It encodes CASSPGTSGAWNEQFF.

CDR3 region: CASSLVDRGSPTYEQYF. CDR3 coding DNA: TGCGCCAGCAGCTTGGTGGACAGGGGGTCACCGACCTACGAGCAGTACTTC. The chain links TRBV5-1 to TRBJ2-7, with 10 bases matching TRBD1. Germline values: CDR1 SGHRS, CDR2 YFSETQ. The CDR3 loop spans 17 amino acids. J lost 2 bases, V lost 0 bases, and 8 bases had no gene match. Variable domain in full (rest from reference TRBV5-1 and TRBJ2-7): KAGVTQTPRYLIKTRGQQVTLSCSPISGHRSVSWYQQTPGQGLQFLFEYFSETQRNKGNFPGRFSGRQFSNSRSEMNVSTLELGDSALYLCASSLVDRGSPTYEQYFGPGTRLTVT.

V and J are TRBV7-9 and TRBJ2-1; 13 bases are a match to TRBD2. CDR1 is SEHNR, CDR2 FQNEAQ, per germline (reference sequence). The V gene end was trimmed by 5 bases and the J gene end by 8 bases; junction bases not matched to a gene: 12. CDR3 size: 17 residues. CDR3 nucleotide sequence: TGTGCCAGCAGCGCCAGATTACTAGCGGGAGGGTGGGATGAGCAGTTCTTC. It translates to CASSARLLAGGWDEQFF.

The V and J genes are TRBV30 and TRBJ1-4, with D perhaps TRBD1 (6 bases). Germline assignment: CDR1 GTSNPN and CDR2 SVGIG (reference sequence). The CDR3 is 13 amino acids. The V end lost 7 bases, the J end lost 7 bases, and 16 bases lay between the germline ends. The CDR3 loop is CAYLSGEVEKLFF. Written as DNA, the CDR3 is TGTGCCTACCTTTCAGGGGAAGTTGAAAAACTGTTTTTT.

This rearrangement joins TRBV28 to TRBJ2-2; D may correspond to TRBD1 or TRBD2 (5 bases each). The CDR3 runs 13 residues. V dropped 9 bases and J dropped 4 bases, with 12 bases sitting between them. Germline CDR1 reads MDHEN; CDR2 reads SYDVKM. This chain's CDR3 is CASGGGGTGELFF. In DNA, the CDR3 is TGTGCCAGTGGGGGTGGGGGCACCGGGGAGCTGTTTTTT. Variable domain in full (rest from reference TRBV28 and TRBJ2-2): DVKVTQSSRYLVKRTGEKVFLECVQDMDHENMFWYRQDPGLGLRLIYFSYDVKMKEKGDIPEGYSVSREKKERFSLILESASTNQTSMYLCASGGGGTGELFFGEGSRLTVL.

The rearrangement joins TRBV24-1 to TRBJ2-1; TRBD2 matches 16 bases. This CDR3 comprises 17 residues. Trimming cost V 3 bases and J 9 bases; bases outside gene matches: 7. Germline V gene data show CDR1 as KGHDR and CDR2 as SFDVKD. CDR3 coding DNA: TGTGCCACCAGTGATCCCGGGACTAGCGGGAGGGCGAGTGAGCAGTTCTTC. Its protein is CATSDPGTSGRASEQFF.

The V gene is TRBV5-6, the J gene TRBJ2-5, with D possibly being TRBD1 (6 bases). V was trimmed by 4 bases and J by 5 bases, leaving 12 bases between them. The CDR3 extends over 13 amino acids. In germline, CDR1 is SGHDT, CDR2 YYEEEE. CDR3: CASSHRVSETQYF. Written as DNA, the CDR3 is TGTGCCAGCAGCCACAGGGTTTCGGAGACCCAGTACTTC.

The CDR3 reads CASSLNTGGLLEKLFF. In DNA, the CDR3 is TGTGCCAGCAGCTTAAATACAGGGGGACTTCTTGAAAAACTGTTTTTT. The chain is built from TRBV5-5 and TRBJ1-4; 8 nucleotides line up with TRBD1. Germline trimming cut 2 bases from V and 7 bases from J; bases unmatched to any gene: 10. The CDR3 length is 16 residues. Germline V gives CDR1 SGHKS, CDR2 YYEKEE (reference sequence).

The V gene is TRBV2, the J gene TRBJ1-2; no reliable D call. Germline CDR1 and CDR2: SNHLY and FYNNEI. This CDR3 is 13 amino acids long. V gave up 0 bases and J gave up 5 bases, with 7 bases separating them. The CDR3 region has the DNA TGTGCCAGCAGTGAAGCCCCCTGGTATGGCTACACCTTC. This translates into CASSEAPWYGYTF.